These T cell receptor beta chains were read from a single sample in a study of OX40 agonist ivuxolimab in advanced cancers. This table comes from immunoSEQ multiplex PCR, and its TCRdb copy is limited to in-frame clones, with some not included. Of approximately 40,000 clones listed, approximately 84% were seen once; the top ten hold approximately 15%. The sample was CD4+ or CD8+ T cells sorted from blood, taken in a trial of the OX40 agonist ivuxolimab. These receptors all come from an adult with an advanced solid tumor such as melanoma, head and neck, liver or kidney cancer. Both conserved end residues are part of each CDR3. Fields, in order: V gene, D gene, clone size, J gene, CDR3 DNA, CDR3 protein. A D gene is named only where the DNA matches it firmly. Clone size appears in some rows only: once, few, many, or a class for an expanded clone.

TRBV7-9	NA	NA	TRBJ1-5	TGTGCCAGCAGCTTAGCGGTTGGAGGAGCCGATCAGCCCCAGCATTTT	CASSLAVGGADQPQHF
TRBV30	TRBD1	few	TRBJ1-5	TGTGCTATGGACAGGGGGCTTCCGCCCCAGCATTTT	CAMDRGLPPQHF
TRBV9	NA	NA	TRBJ2-3	TGTGCCAGCAGCCTCTCCCGGGCAGACCGCACAGATACGCAGTATTTT	CASSLSRADRTDTQYF
TRBV7-3	NA	NA	TRBJ2-7	TGTGCCAGCAGCTGGGGCTACGAGCAGTACTTC	CASSWGYEQYF
TRBV7-9	NA	once	TRBJ2-7	TGTGCCAGCAGCTTCCGTGACAGGCCCTACGAGCAGTACTTC	CASSFRDRPYEQYF
TRBV19	NA	NA	TRBJ1-5	TGTGCCAGTAGTATCCGCCTCAGTTTGGTTGAGGACAACAATCAGCCCCAGCATTTT	CASSIRLSLVEDNNQPQHF
TRBV4-1	NA	NA	TRBJ1-2	TGCGCCAGCAGCCAAGGAACAGGGCTCTATGGCTACACCTTC	CASSQGTGLYGYTF
TRBV27	NA	NA	TRBJ2-7	TGTGCCAGCAGGGGTTCAACCTCCTACGAGCAGTACTTC	CASRGSTSYEQYF
TRBV9	TRBD2	NA	TRBJ2-3	TGTGCCAGCGATCGGGGGAGGGCAGATACGCAGTATTTT	CASDRGRADTQYF
TRBV6-5	TRBD1	NA	TRBJ2-7	TGTGCCAGCAGTCCCAGGGGGCCCTACGAGCAGTACTTC	CASSPRGPYEQYF